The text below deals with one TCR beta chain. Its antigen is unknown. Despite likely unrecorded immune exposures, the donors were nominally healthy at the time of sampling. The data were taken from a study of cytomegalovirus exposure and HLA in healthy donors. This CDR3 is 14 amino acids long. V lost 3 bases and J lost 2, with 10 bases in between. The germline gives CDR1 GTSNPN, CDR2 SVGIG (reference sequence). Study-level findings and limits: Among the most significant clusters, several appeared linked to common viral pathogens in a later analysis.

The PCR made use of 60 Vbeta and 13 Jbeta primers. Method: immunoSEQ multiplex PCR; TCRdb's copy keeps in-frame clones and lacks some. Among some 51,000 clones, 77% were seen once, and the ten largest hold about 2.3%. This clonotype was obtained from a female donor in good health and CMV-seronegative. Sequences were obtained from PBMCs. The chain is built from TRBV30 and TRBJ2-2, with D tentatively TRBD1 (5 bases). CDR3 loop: CAWRLQGNTGELFF. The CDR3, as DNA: TGTGCCTGGAGGTTGCAGGGAAACACCGGGGAGCTGTTTTTT.